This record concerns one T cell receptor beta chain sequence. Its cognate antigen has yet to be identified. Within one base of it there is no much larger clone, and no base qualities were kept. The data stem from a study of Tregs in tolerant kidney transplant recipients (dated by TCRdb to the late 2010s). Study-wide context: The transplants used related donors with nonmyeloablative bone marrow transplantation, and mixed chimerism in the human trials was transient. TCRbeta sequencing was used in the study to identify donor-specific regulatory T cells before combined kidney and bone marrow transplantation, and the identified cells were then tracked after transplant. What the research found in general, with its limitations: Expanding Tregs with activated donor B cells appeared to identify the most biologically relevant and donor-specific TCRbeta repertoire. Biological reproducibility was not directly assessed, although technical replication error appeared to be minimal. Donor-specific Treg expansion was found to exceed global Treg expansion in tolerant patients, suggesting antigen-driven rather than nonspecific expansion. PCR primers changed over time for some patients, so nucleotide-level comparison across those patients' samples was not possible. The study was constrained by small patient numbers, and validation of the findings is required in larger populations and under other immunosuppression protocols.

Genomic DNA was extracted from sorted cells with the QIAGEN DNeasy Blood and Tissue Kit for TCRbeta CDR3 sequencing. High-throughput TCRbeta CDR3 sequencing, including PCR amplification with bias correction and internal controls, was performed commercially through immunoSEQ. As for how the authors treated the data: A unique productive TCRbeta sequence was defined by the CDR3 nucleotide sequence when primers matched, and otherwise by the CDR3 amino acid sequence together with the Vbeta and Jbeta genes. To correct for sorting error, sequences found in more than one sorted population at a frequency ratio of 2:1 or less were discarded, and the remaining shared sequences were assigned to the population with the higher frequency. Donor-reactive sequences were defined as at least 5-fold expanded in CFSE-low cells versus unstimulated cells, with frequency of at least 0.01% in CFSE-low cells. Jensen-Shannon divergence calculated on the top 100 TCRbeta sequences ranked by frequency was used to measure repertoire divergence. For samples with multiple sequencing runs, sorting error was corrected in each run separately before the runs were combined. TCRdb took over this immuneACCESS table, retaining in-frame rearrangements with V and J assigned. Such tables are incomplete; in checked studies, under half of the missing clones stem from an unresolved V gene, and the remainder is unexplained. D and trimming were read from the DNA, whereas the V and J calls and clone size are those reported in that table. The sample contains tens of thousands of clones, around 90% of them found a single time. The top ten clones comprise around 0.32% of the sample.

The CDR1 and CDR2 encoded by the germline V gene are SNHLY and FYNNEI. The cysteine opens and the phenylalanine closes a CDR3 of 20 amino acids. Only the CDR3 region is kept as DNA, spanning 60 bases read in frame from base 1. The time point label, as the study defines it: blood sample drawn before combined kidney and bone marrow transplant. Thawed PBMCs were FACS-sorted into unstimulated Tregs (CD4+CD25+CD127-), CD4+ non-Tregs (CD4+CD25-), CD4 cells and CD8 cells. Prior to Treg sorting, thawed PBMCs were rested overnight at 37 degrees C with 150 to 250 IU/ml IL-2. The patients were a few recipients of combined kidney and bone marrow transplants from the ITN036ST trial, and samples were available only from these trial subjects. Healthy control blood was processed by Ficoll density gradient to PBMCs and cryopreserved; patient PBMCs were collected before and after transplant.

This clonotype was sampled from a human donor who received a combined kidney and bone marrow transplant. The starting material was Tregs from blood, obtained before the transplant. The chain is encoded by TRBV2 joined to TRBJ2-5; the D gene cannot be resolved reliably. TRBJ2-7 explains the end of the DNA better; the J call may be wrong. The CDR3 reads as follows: CASSEGVHGLSHLLDYEQYF. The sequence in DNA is TGTGCCAGCAGTGAAGGGGTACATGGCCTATCCCATCTTTTAGACTACGAGCAGTACTTC.